A single sample is the source of the 30 T cell receptor beta chains below, sequenced in a study of T cells in Graves' hyperthyroidism and ophthalmopathy. The investigators amplified TCR beta CDR3 regions from RNA transcripts. The TCR CDR3 first-round RT-PCR relied on the HTBI primer set. MiXCR, run by TCRdb on the multiplex PCR reads, gives a single entry per CDR3 protein. The data hold about 840,000 distinct CDR3 sequences, with 38% observed a single time. Source material: blood. Receptors were obtained from a man aged 18-30 years with Graves' hyperthyroidism.

This clonotype was counted ten times or more. The chain carries TRBV29-1 and TRBJ1-1, with 8 bases that match TRBD1. Germline V gives CDR1 SQVTM, CDR2 ANQGSEA. The CDR3 has 14 residues. V gave up 8 bases and J gave up 4 bases; unmatched junction bases: 12. CDR3 loop: CSTGGRGLGTEAFF. CDR3 DNA sequence: TGCAGCACCGGAGGCAGGGGGCTAGGCACTGAAGCTTTCTTT. Drawing the rest from reference TRBV29-1 and TRBJ1-1, the complete variable domain is SAVISQKPSRDICQRGTSLTIQCQVDSQVTMMFWYRQQPGQSLTLIATANQGSEATYESGFVIDKFPISRPNLTFSTLTVSNMSPEDSSIYLCSTGGRGLGTEAFFGQGTRLTVV.

This clonotype was found once. DNA for the CDR3: TGTGCCAGCAGCCAAACAGGGATGACCGGGGAGCTGTTTTTT. Its protein is CASSQTGMTGELFF. This chain joins TRBV12-3 or TRBV12-4 and TRBJ2-2, with a possible D match to TRBD1 (6 bases). CDR3 size: 14 residues. Trimming cost V 6 bases and J 5 bases, with 13 bases left between them.

For this clonotype: Given a much more abundant clone one base away, this may be a read error. The V and J genes are TRBV2 and TRBJ1-1; D is unclear. CDR1 is SNHLY, CDR2 FYNNEI, per germline. This CDR3 has 14 residues. The CDR3 region is CVSSYIGTYTEAFF. CDR3 nucleotide sequence: TGTGTCAGCAGTTATATTGGTACGTACACTGAAGCTTTCTTT.

The rearrangement uses TRBV9 and TRBJ1-2; 9 nucleotides align to TRBD1. Germline V gene lookup returns CDR1 SGDLS and CDR2 YYNGEE. The CDR3 extends over 12 amino acids. Unmatched junction bases numbered 12, after V lost 7 bases and J lost 14 bases. Here the CDR3 DNA reads TGTGCCAGCTCCCCCGGGACAGGGTCGGGGACCTTC. Translating it yields CASSPGTGSGTF.

As for this clonotype: A much larger clonotype is one base distant, so this may be a read error. This CDR3 is CASSVDSWEQYF. The DNA of the CDR3 is TGTGCCAGCAGCGTAGACAGCTGGGAGCAGTACTTC. V usage is TRBV9 and J usage is TRBJ2-7; the D is unclear. This CDR3 comprises 12 residues. CDR1 SGDLS and CDR2 YYNGEE come from the germline V gene. V was cut by 0 bases and J by 7 bases, with 8 bases left in between.

The V call is TRBV9, the J call TRBJ2-2; D may be TRBD1 (5 bases). Between the trimmed V and J ends, which lost 6 bases and 4 bases, there was a span of 13 bases. Germline V gene lookup returns CDR1 SGDLS and CDR2 YYNGEE. The CDR3 has 14 residues. CDR3 protein: CASTEGQVTGELFF. The CDR3 bases are TGTGCCAGCACCGAAGGACAAGTCACCGGGGAGCTGTTTTTT. The full variable domain, completed using reference TRBV9 and TRBJ2-2, is DSGVTQTPKHLITATGQRVTLRCSPRSGDLSVYWYQQSLDQGLQFLIQYYNGEERAKGNILERFSAQQFPDLHSELNLSSLELGDSALYFCASTEGQVTGELFFGEGSRLTVL.

This clonotype turned up a few times. The chain links TRBV6-5 to TRBJ1-1; 8 bases fit TRBD1. This CDR3 spans 14 amino acids. Trimming removed 1 base from V and 6 bases from J; junction bases left unmatched: 4. Germline values: CDR1 MNHEY, CDR2 SVGAGI. In DNA form, the CDR3 reads TGTGCCAGCAGTTACTACACAGGGGGTCCTGAAGCTTTCTTT. This encodes CASSYYTGGPEAFF.

The chain is built from TRBV4-3 and TRBJ2-3; D not certain. Germline V lookup: CDR1 LGHNA, CDR2 YSLEER. Between the trimmed V and J ends, which lost 4 bases and 4 bases, there was a span of 9 bases. The CDR3 spans 13 residues. The CDR3 loop reads CASSPQVSDTQYF. DNA for the CDR3: TGCGCCAGCAGCCCCCAAGTATCAGATACGCAGTATTTT.

The chain couples TRBV29-1 to TRBJ2-3; 8 nucleotides match TRBD1. The CDR3 is 13 residues long. V shed 4 bases and J 4 bases; nucleotides not matched to a gene: 4. Germline V CDR1 and CDR2: SQVTM, ANQGSEA. CDR3 amino acids: CSVVVQGADTQYF. The CDR3 DNA follows: TGCAGCGTTGTAGTACAGGGGGCAGATACGCAGTATTTT.

This clonotype was recorded once. The J gene is TRBJ2-5, the V gene TRBV20-1; no definite D call. Deletions cut 2 bases from V and 9 bases from J, with 19 bases between. The CDR3 length is 14 residues. CDR1 is DFQATT, CDR2 SNEGSKA, per germline (reference sequence). The DNA of the CDR3 is TGCAGTGCTAGACGCCAAAGTAGAAATCAGCCCCAGTACTTC. Translating gives CSARRQSRNQPQYF.

This clonotype came up many times. The chain couples TRBV19 to TRBJ1-5; possibly TRBD1 for D (5 bases). The CDR3 loop spans 14 amino acids. The V gene's germline CDR1 is LNHDA and CDR2 SQIVND (reference sequence). Trimming removed 9 bases at V and 8 bases at J, with 20 bases between. Here the CDR3 reads CASKDPRVLEPQHF. In DNA form, the CDR3 reads TGTGCCAGCAAGGACCCCAGGGTTTTGGAGCCCCAGCATTTT.

This chain joins TRBV2 and TRBJ2-7; 9 nucleotides align to TRBD1. J gave up 3 bases and V 6 bases, and 9 bases lay outside the gene matches. CDR3 length: 15 residues. CDR1 and CDR2 (germline): SNHLY, FYNNEI. The CDR3 DNA reads as TGTGCCAGCAGCCCGGCCGGGACAGGGAACTACGAGCAGTACTTC. Encoded protein: CASSPAGTGNYEQYF.

This clonotype was picked up a small number of times. No DNA is shown, since the ends of the CDR3 on it are uncertain; the CDR3 is the one TCRdb lists. The chain has TRBV20-1 and TRBJ1-1. The germline gives CDR1 DFQATT, CDR2 SNEGSKA (reference sequence). The CDR3 spans 14 amino acids, including both terminal residues. The CDR3 sequence: CSARDRRTSVLAFF.

This clonotype was detected ten times or more. CDR3 nucleotide sequence: TGCAGTGCTAGCTGGGGCGGGACCCAGTACTTC. This translates into CSASWGGTQYF. This rearrangement joins TRBV20-1 to TRBJ2-5; perhaps TRBD1 as D (5 bases). CDR3 length: 11 amino acids. Germline V CDR1 and CDR2: DFQATT, SNEGSKA (reference sequence). V lost 3 bases to trimming and J lost 7 bases, with 9 bases between them.

This clonotype was seen only a few times. Relative to the germline gene, one junction end is altered; a read error may explain this. The J gene is TRBJ2-2, the V gene TRBV7-7, with 8 bases that match TRBD2. The CDR3 runs 16 residues. Germline V gene sequence: CDR1 SSHAT, CDR2 FNYEAQ (reference sequence). The CDR3 nucleotides are TGTGCTAGCAGCGAGCGGGAGAAGGGGAACACCGGGGAGCTGTTTTTT. Its protein is CASSEREKGNTGELFF.

The V call is TRBV20-1, the J call TRBJ2-7; 11 bases are a match to TRBD2. V shed 3 bases and J 2 bases; nucleotides not matched to a gene: 9. This CDR3 is 16 amino acids long. Per the germline V gene, CDR1 is DFQATT and CDR2 is SNEGSKA (reference sequence). Here the CDR3 DNA reads TGCAGTGCTAGTGGGTCTAGCGGGGGGTTTACCTACGAGCAGTACTTC. It translates to CSASGSSGGFTYEQYF.

This clonotype was counted many times. J is TRBJ2-7 and V is TRBV29-1; a possible D gene is TRBD2 (6 bases). CDR3 size: 14 residues. CDR1 and CDR2 (germline): SQVTM, ANQGSEA. Trimming cost V 3 bases and J 5 bases, with 17 bases left between them. DNA for the CDR3: TGCAGCGTTGAGAGGGGAGGCCGTTCCGACGAGCAGTACTTC. Translating gives CSVERGGRSDEQYF.

On this clonotype: One end of the junction fails to match germline, which may point to a read error. CDR3 coding DNA: TGTGCCAGCAGCTTACAGACCGCCGGGGGGCTGTTTTTT. Its protein product is CASSLQTAGGLFF. The chain couples TRBV7-3 to TRBJ2-2; tentatively, D is TRBD2 (6 bases). This CDR3 spans 13 amino acids. Per germline, CDR1 SGHTA and CDR2 FQGTGA.

This clonotype was detected a few times. A much larger clone differs from this one at a single base, so this may be a read error. The rearrangement joins TRBV10-2 to TRBJ1-6; D gene ambiguous. CDR3 size: 15 residues. Germline V lookup: CDR1 WSHSY, CDR2 SAAADI. The CDR3: CASSYLSSYNSPLHF. In nucleotides, the CDR3 is TGTGCCAGCAGTTACTTAAGCTCCTATAATTCACCCCTCCACTTT.

In this sample, this clonotype turned up many times. The chain is built from TRBV19 and TRBJ1-1, with unresolved D. V was trimmed by 7 bases and J by 12 bases, leaving 21 bases between them. This CDR3 region has 13 residues. CDR1 and CDR2 (germline): LNHDA, SQIVND (reference sequence). CDR3 coding DNA: TGTGCCAGTAACCCCAACTCATATGCGGACCCTTTCTTT. This sequence encodes CASNPNSYADPFF.

This clonotype appeared many times. The gene calls are TRBV14 and TRBJ1-3, with 8 positions matching TRBD1. The length of the CDR3 is 14 residues. Trimming took 4 bases from V and 5 from J; bases not matched to a gene: 4. Looked up from germline, CDR1 is SGHDN and CDR2 is FVKESK. DNA for the CDR3: TGTGCCAGCAGCCTACGGACAGGGAGAAACACCATATATTTT. It codes for CASSLRTGRNTIYF.

This clonotype came up a few times. The chain recombines TRBV6-5 with TRBJ1-2, with 7 bases that match TRBD1. V shed 6 bases and J 7 bases; nucleotides not matched to a gene: 5. This CDR3 spans 12 amino acids. Germline CDR1 and CDR2: MNHEY and SVGAGI. The CDR3 spells CASSYRGVGYTF. The CDR3 DNA sequence: TGTGCCAGCAGCTACAGGGGAGTTGGCTACACCTTC.

This clonotype has a count of ten or more. CDR3 protein: CSASEGSGELFF. The CDR3 region has the DNA TGCAGTGCTAGCGAGGGTTCCGGGGAGCTGTTTTTT. The genes are TRBV20-1 and TRBJ2-2, with a tentative D call TRBD2 (5 bases). The ends were cut back, 3 bases at V and 6 bases at J, with 8 bases in the middle. Germline values: CDR1 DFQATT, CDR2 SNEGSKA (reference sequence). The CDR3 has 12 amino acids.

This clonotype has only a few counts. The V gene is TRBV7-9, the J gene TRBJ1-2; a weak D match, TRBD1 (6 bases). In germline, CDR1 is SEHNR, CDR2 FQNEAQ (reference sequence). Trimming took 5 bases from V and 3 from J, leaving 19 bases between them. The CDR3 runs 16 residues. The CDR3 protein is CASSPLRDISDYGYTF. In nucleotides, the CDR3 is TGTGCCAGCAGCCCACTACGGGACATTTCCGACTATGGCTACACCTTC.

About this clonotype: A much larger clone sits a single nucleotide away, making a read error possible. The V and J genes are TRBV10-3 and TRBJ1-6; D call uncertain. CDR1 is ENHRY and CDR2 is SYGVKD in the germline V gene. The CDR3 runs 13 residues. Trimming took 6 bases from V and 9 from J, leaving 12 bases between them. The chain's CDR3 is CAIRELRSSPLHF. The CDR3 coding sequence is TGTGCCATCAGGGAACTACGGAGTTCACCCCTCCACTTT.

The chain has TRBV7-2 and TRBJ2-6, with 9 bases identical to TRBD2. The J segment lost 3 bases and the V segment lost 1 base, leaving 7 bases of the junction unmatched. This CDR3 region has 18 residues. In germline, CDR1 is SGHTA, CDR2 FQGNSA. The CDR3 nucleotides are TGTGCCAGCAGCTTAGGGTCCCTAGCGGGAAATGGGGCCAACGTCCTGACTTTC. Its translation is CASSLGSLAGNGANVLTF.

This clonotype has a handful of counts. This chain links TRBV20-1 with TRBJ2-6; D ambiguous. V gave up 0 bases and J gave up 1 base, with 7 bases separating them. Per the germline V gene, CDR1 is DFQATT and CDR2 is SNEGSKA (reference sequence). The CDR3 totals 15 residues. The CDR3 region has the DNA TGCAGTGCTAGAGAGGGGAAGTCTGGGGCCAACGTCCTGACTTTC. This translates into CSAREGKSGANVLTF.

Points on this clonotype: A junction boundary mismatches the germline segment, possibly from a read error. This chain links TRBV7-8 with TRBJ1-5; TRBD1 is a possible D gene (6 bases). The CDR3 runs to 15 residues. CDR1 and CDR2 from the germline V gene are SGHVS and FQNEAQ. The CDR3 protein is CASSRHRDLNRPQHF. The CDR3 coding sequence is TGTGCCAGCAGCCGTCACAGGGACCTCAATCGGCCCCAGCATTTT.

Comments on this clonotype: The junction departs from the called germline gene at one end, perhaps through a read error. This chain connects TRBV7-2 to TRBJ2-7; D is unclear. This CDR3 is 13 amino acids long. From germline, CDR1 is SGHTA and CDR2 FQGNSA. The CDR3 DNA reads as TGTGCCGGCAGCTTTCCGTCCTCCTACGAGCAGTACTTC. It translates to CAGSFPSSYEQYF.

J is TRBJ2-7 and V is TRBV5-1; TRBD1 might be the D (6 bases). The CDR3 consists of 14 residues. Germline V CDR1 and CDR2: SGHRS, YFSETQ. The ends were cut back, 4 bases at V and 2 bases at J, with 13 bases in the middle. The chain's CDR3 is CASSIGTTPYEQYF. CDR3 DNA: TGCGCCAGCAGCATCGGGACAACCCCCTACGAGCAGTACTTC.